This T cell receptor beta chain was documented in a study of CD4 T cell repertoires in COVID-19. Whole-study results and caveats: Several top expanded SARS-CoV-2-reactive clonotypes were shared by two or three memory subsets.

Here immunoSEQ multiplex PCR was the method, and the copy in TCRdb shows in-frame clones only, minus some. Here the sample spans tens of thousands of clones, roughly 87% being singletons. Comments on this clone: The antigen is undetermined.

No culture step preceded sequencing of the ex vivo isolated memory T cells. The ends were cut back, 0 bases at V and 4 bases at J, with 16 bases in the middle. The CDR3 consists of 16 residues. Germline V gene lookup returns CDR1 SGHDT and CDR2 YYEEEE. The TCR sequence derives from a human donor who had COVID-19. Sequencing used central memory CD4+ T cells from blood, obtained before the COVID-19 pandemic. The chain is built from TRBV5-6 and TRBJ1-2; no reliable D call. The CDR3 DNA is TGTGCCAGCAGCTTGGGGGGAGAGCGTGTGGGCTATGGCTACACCTTC. This translates into CASSLGGERVGYGYTF.